Below are 14 T cell receptor beta chains sequenced from a single sample in a study of OX40 agonist ivuxolimab in advanced cancers. Libraries were prepared by immunoSEQ multiplex PCR; TCRdb keeps only in-frame clonotypes and omits some of them. The sample consists of some 86,000 clones, about 85% of them appearing once. The sample here was CD4+ or CD8+ T cells sorted from blood, taken in a trial of the OX40 agonist ivuxolimab. Receptor source: an adult with an advanced solid tumor such as melanoma, head and neck, liver or kidney cancer.

This clone has a handful of counts. The chain employs TRBV7-9 and TRBJ1-5; no clear D gene. Trimming took off 5 bases at V and 4 bases at J, with 12 bases between the two ends. The germline V gene encodes CDR1 SEHNR and CDR2 FQNEAQ (reference sequence). CDR3 length equals 14 residues. Here the CDR3 DNA reads TGTGCCAGCAGCCCGGAGGGCCTAAATCAGCCCCAGCATTTT. Its translation is CASSPEGLNQPQHF.

This chain joins TRBV12-5 and TRBJ2-7, with D possibly being TRBD2 (6 bases). Germline V gene lookup returns CDR1 LGHNT and CDR2 FRNRAP. Trimming cost V 2 bases and J 3 bases, with 17 bases left between them. The CDR3 spans 16 residues. This chain's CDR3 is CASGLRRANRYYEQYF. DNA for the CDR3: TGTGCTAGTGGTTTGCGGAGGGCTAACAGATACTACGAGCAGTACTTC.

The chain uses TRBV7-2 and TRBJ2-4; 7 nucleotides match TRBD1. The CDR3 has 14 amino acids. The V segment lost 5 bases and the J segment 8 bases; nucleotides outside the gene matches: 9. CDR1 SGHTA and CDR2 FQGNSA come from the germline V gene. This CDR3 is CASSLDRRRDIQYF. As DNA, the CDR3 is TGTGCCAGCAGCCTGGACAGGAGACGGGACATTCAGTACTTC.

The V gene is TRBV7-6, the J gene TRBJ2-2; D not resolved. CDR1 is SGHVS, CDR2 FNYEAQ, per germline. V shed 2 bases and J shed 0 bases, with 16 bases lying between them. This CDR3 comprises 18 residues. The DNA for the CDR3 is TGTGCCAGCAGCTTACTCAGTATTTGGGGTGCGAACACCGGGGAGCTGTTTTTT. It is translated as CASSLLSIWGANTGELFF.

The chain employs TRBV6-5 and TRBJ2-5; D possibly corresponds to TRBD2 (6 bases). Trimming removed 4 bases at V and 6 bases at J, with 12 bases between. Germline CDR1 and CDR2: MNHEY and SVGAGI. The CDR3 extends over 13 amino acids. The chain's CDR3 is CASSLAVYQTQYF. Written as DNA, the CDR3 is TGTGCCAGCAGTTTAGCGGTCTACCAGACCCAGTACTTC.

This chain uses TRBV28 with TRBJ2-7, with 14 bases matching TRBD2. This CDR3 comprises 16 residues. The germline V gene has CDR1 MDHEN and CDR2 SYDVKM. With 4 bases clipped from V and 3 bases from J, the junction kept 5 bases outside the gene matches. The CDR3 nucleotides are TGTGCCAGCAGTTCGGAGGGGACTAGCGGGAGCTACGAGCAGTACTTC. It codes for CASSSEGTSGSYEQYF.

The gene calls are TRBV27 and TRBJ1-5; weak D call: TRBD1 (5 bases). This CDR3 has 15 residues. Per the germline V gene, CDR1 is MNHEY and CDR2 is SMNVEV (reference sequence). Trimming shortened V by 8 bases and J by 4 bases, and 18 bases separated the two germline ends. In DNA, the CDR3 is TGTGCCAGCCAGCCCTCGGTCGGGACGAATCAGCCCCAGCATTTT. Amino acids: CASQPSVGTNQPQHF.

The V and J genes are TRBV7-6 and TRBJ2-7; TRBD2 matches 9 bases. CDR1 is SGHVS, CDR2 FNYEAQ, per germline. This CDR3 is built from 14 residues. The trim removed 3 bases at V and 6 bases at J, leaving 6 bases unmatched. The CDR3 DNA sequence: TGTGCCAGCAGCTTTGGCGGGGGGGCCGGCGAGCAGTACTTC. Its translation is CASSFGGGAGEQYF.

The chain joins TRBV7-9 to TRBJ2-7, with D perhaps matching TRBD1 (6 bases). Germline V gene lookup returns CDR1 SEHNR and CDR2 FQNEAQ (reference sequence). V lost 5 bases and J lost 4, with 15 bases in between. This CDR3 region has 14 residues. The CDR3 coding sequence is TGTGCCAGCAGCCGCGCAGGGGAAACGTACGAGCAGTACTTC. It codes for CASSRAGETYEQYF.

The chain is built from TRBV5-4 and TRBJ2-7; D might be TRBD1 (6 bases). CDR1 is SGHNT, CDR2 YYREEE, per germline (reference sequence). The germline V and J ends were trimmed by 4 bases and 3 bases, with 11 bases remaining between them. The CDR3 totals 13 residues. The CDR3 is CASSPLGGYEQYF. The CDR3 DNA reads as TGTGCCAGCAGCCCACTAGGGGGCTACGAGCAGTACTTC.

The V gene is TRBV5-4, the J gene TRBJ2-7; D is perhaps TRBD1 (6 bases). This CDR3 is 13 amino acids long. Trimming shortened V by 7 bases and J by 1 base, and 12 bases separated the two germline ends. CDR1 and CDR2 (germline): SGHNT, YYREEE (reference sequence). The CDR3 region is CASGGVGSYEQYF. CDR3 bases: TGTGCCAGCGGGGGCGTGGGGTCCTACGAGCAGTACTTC.

This chain links TRBV2 with TRBJ2-2, with unresolved D. CDR3 length: 13 amino acids. Trimming took 6 bases from V and 7 from J, leaving 12 bases between them. Germline values: CDR1 SNHLY, CDR2 FYNNEI. CDR3 DNA: TGTGCCAGCAGGAGACCTGAACGCGGGGAGCTGTTTTTT. This translates into CASRRPERGELFF.

This clone was observed once. This chain links TRBV25-1 with TRBJ2-1; TRBD2 matches at 7 bases. Germline trimming cut 3 bases from V and 7 bases from J; bases unmatched to any gene: 9. CDR1 and CDR2 (germline): MGHDK, SYGVNS. CDR3 length equals 15 residues. CDR3 nucleotide sequence: TGTGCCAGCAGTGATGGGCGCGGGAGCCTAAATGAGCAGTTCTTC. This codes for CASSDGRGSLNEQFF. The full variable domain, in which reference TRBV25-1 and TRBJ2-1 provide the parts outside the CDR3, is EADIYQTPRYLVIGTGKKITLECSQTMGHDKMYWYQQDPGMELHLIHYSYGVNSTEKGDLSSESTVSRIRTEHFPLTLESARPSHTSQYLCASSDGRGSLNEQFFGPGTRLTVL.

V usage is TRBV7-9 and J usage is TRBJ1-3; D is unclear. The ends were cut back, 1 base at V and 0 bases at J, with 13 bases in the middle. Germline V gives CDR1 SEHNR, CDR2 FQNEAQ (reference sequence). This CDR3 has 17 amino acids. The CDR3 DNA is TGTGCCAGCAGCTTAGGCTCACCCCGAAACTCTGGAAACACCATATATTTT. Amino acid sequence: CASSLGSPRNSGNTIYF.